This T cell receptor beta chain came from a study of CD8 T cells in ankylosing spondylitis. Study-wide points: What seemed typical of ankylosing spondylitis blood was a TCR beta motif built from 8 or 9 highly homologous variants.

The germline V and J ends were trimmed by 7 bases and 7 bases, with 8 bases remaining between them. The germline CDR1 and CDR2 sequences are SGHTA and FQGNSA. The CDR3 extends over 12 amino acids. One entry per CDR3 protein, called by TCRdb with MiXCR from the 5' RACE reads. In the table there are under 450,000 distinct CDR3 sequences, about 15% of which are singletons. This clonotype was observed a few times. Its antigen is as yet unknown. The origin of this receptor is a male donor with ankylosing spondylitis. The source material was blood, either unsorted or a sorted T cell fraction (not recorded which). The chain combines TRBV7-2 with TRBJ1-6, with D possibly matching TRBD1 (6 bases). CDR3 protein: CASNGQNSPLHF. CDR3 sequence (DNA): TGTGCCAGCAACGGACAGAATTCACCCCTCCACTTT.